This TCR beta chain is drawn from a study of cytotoxic CD8 clonotypes in ibrutinib-treated CLL. Whole-study findings and limits: The study found public clonotypes uncommon, contracting or stable on treatment.

As to this clone: Its target is not known.

Roughly 2 micrograms of genomic DNA, which was extracted from cryopreserved PBMCs, served as the material used for the TCR beta libraries. V was clipped by 6 bases and J by 14 bases, with 16 bases between them. This CDR3 is 12 amino acids long. Looked up from germline, CDR1 is SNHLY and CDR2 is FYNNEI. Profiling relied on immunoSEQ multiplex PCR, and the TCRdb table lists in-frame clones only, not all of them. Of about 140,000 clones listed, approximately 80% are singletons. This clonotype was obtained from a human donor with chronic lymphocytic leukemia. This specimen consisted of PBMCs, obtained after 36 months of ibrutinib treatment. The V and J genes are TRBV2 and TRBJ1-4, with D perhaps matching TRBD1 (6 bases). CDR3 in DNA: TGTGCCAGCAGCGCAAACAGGGACTCTCTGTTTTTT. This codes for CASSANRDSLFF.